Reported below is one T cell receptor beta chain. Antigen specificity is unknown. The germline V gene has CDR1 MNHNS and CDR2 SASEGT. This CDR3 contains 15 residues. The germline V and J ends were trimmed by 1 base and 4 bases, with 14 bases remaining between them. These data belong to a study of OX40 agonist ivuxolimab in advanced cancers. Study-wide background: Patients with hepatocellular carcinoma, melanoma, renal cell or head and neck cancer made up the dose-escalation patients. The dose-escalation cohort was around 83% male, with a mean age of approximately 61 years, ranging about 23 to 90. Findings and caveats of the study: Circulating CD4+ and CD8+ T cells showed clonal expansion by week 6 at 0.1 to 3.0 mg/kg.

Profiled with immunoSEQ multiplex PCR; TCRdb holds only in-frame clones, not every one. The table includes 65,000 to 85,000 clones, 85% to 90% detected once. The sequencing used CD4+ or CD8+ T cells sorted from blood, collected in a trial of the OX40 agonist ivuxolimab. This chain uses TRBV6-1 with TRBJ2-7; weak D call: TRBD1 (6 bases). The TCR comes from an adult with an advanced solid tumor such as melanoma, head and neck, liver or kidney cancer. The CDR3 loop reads CASSEEGQWLYEQYF. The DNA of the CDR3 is TGTGCCAGCAGTGAAGAAGGACAGTGGCTTTACGAGCAGTACTTC.